A single sample is the source of the 11 T cell receptor beta chains below, sequenced in a study of cytomegalovirus exposure and HLA in healthy donors. Use of 60 Vbeta and 13 Jbeta primers characterized the PCR. Generated by immunoSEQ multiplex PCR, the TCRdb table keeps only in-frame clones and is missing some. The sample has roughly 170,000 clones, around 82% seen once; the top ten hold about 1%. Sequenced: PBMCs. The receptors derive from a man aged 25 to 40 in good health and CMV-seronegative.

V gene TRBV30 combines with J gene TRBJ1-1; D is uncertain. The CDR3 spans 10 residues. V lost 4 bases and J lost 7, with 7 bases in between. Germline V gives CDR1 GTSNPN, CDR2 SVGIG (reference sequence). DNA of the CDR3: TGTGCCTGGACGGGAATTGAAGCTTTCTTT. This codes for CAWTGIEAFF.

The V gene is TRBV9, the J gene TRBJ2-7; 8 nucleotides align to TRBD1. Germline trimming cut 0 bases from V and 5 bases from J; bases unmatched to any gene: 7. This CDR3 region has 15 residues. Germline CDR1 and CDR2: SGDLS and YYNGEE. As DNA, the CDR3 is TGTGCCAGCAGCGTAGACCGACAGGGGTCCCACGAGCAGTACTTC. Translated: CASSVDRQGSHEQYF.

This clone has only one observation. This chain links TRBV11-2 with TRBJ2-2, with D hard to call. V was pared by 3 bases and J by 4 bases, with 3 bases between. The germline CDR1 and CDR2 sequences are SGHAT and FQNNGV. This CDR3 spans 12 amino acids. The CDR3 loop is CASSFRTGELFF. DNA for the CDR3: TGTGCCAGCAGCTTTCGCACCGGGGAGCTGTTTTTT.

The CDR3 DNA sequence: TGTGCCAGCAGTCAGGGACTAGCGGGAGATACGCAGTATTTT. It encodes CASSQGLAGDTQYF. The V call is TRBV28, the J call TRBJ2-3; the match to TRBD2 covers 12 bases. Germline V gene sequence: CDR1 MDHEN, CDR2 SYDVKM. The CDR3 totals 14 residues. The trim removed 5 bases at V and 5 bases at J, leaving 2 bases unmatched.

CDR3 loop: CASSGRDRGNEQYF. CDR3 bases: TGTGCCAGCAGTGGAAGGGACAGGGGTAACGAGCAGTACTTC. This chain links TRBV2 with TRBJ2-7, with 10 bases identical to TRBD1. Germline-derived CDR1 and CDR2 are SNHLY and FYNNEI. The length of the CDR3 is 14 residues. The ends lost 4 bases at V and 5 bases at J; junction bases unmatched: 5.

This chain connects TRBV30 to TRBJ1-1; 8 bases line up with TRBD1. Germline loops: CDR1 GTSNPN, CDR2 SVGIG (reference sequence). This CDR3 has 13 residues. Trimming removed 3 bases from V and 11 bases from J; junction bases left unmatched: 11. CDR3 amino acids: CAWRFGRTGIAFF. For the CDR3, the DNA is TGTGCCTGGAGATTCGGAAGGACAGGGATCGCTTTCTTT.

This chain connects TRBV13 to TRBJ1-2; no clear D gene. V dropped 4 bases and J dropped 2 bases, with 17 bases sitting between them. From germline, CDR1 is PRHDT and CDR2 FYEKMQ (reference sequence). This CDR3 comprises 16 residues. CDR3 residues: CASSSYWIGANYGYTF. The CDR3 DNA reads as TGTGCCAGCAGCTCTTACTGGATTGGAGCCAACTATGGCTACACCTTC.

This chain uses TRBV18 with TRBJ1-5, with 7 bases aligning to TRBD1. Germline CDR1 and CDR2: KGHSH and LQKENI. The CDR3 is 15 amino acids. The V segment lost 3 bases and the J segment 3 bases; nucleotides outside the gene matches: 5. CDR3 sequence: CASSPRTGLNQPQHF. The CDR3 coding sequence is TGTGCCAGCTCACCGCGGACAGGCCTCAATCAGCCCCAGCATTTT.

The chain couples TRBV5-1 to TRBJ2-7; D may be TRBD1 (5 bases). V was pared by 3 bases and J by 1 base, with 11 bases between. Germline V CDR1 and CDR2: SGHRS, YFSETQ. The CDR3 extends over 14 amino acids. This CDR3 is CASSSTTVSYEQYF. DNA for the CDR3: TGCGCCAGCAGCTCAACGACAGTATCCTACGAGCAGTACTTC.

CDR3 protein: CASSLSWPMRGVSISGELFF. The DNA of the CDR3 is TGTGCCAGCAGTTTATCCTGGCCGATGCGGGGAGTGAGCATCAGCGGGGAGCTGTTTTTT. The chain recombines TRBV28 with TRBJ2-2; a possible D gene is TRBD2 (6 bases). Looked up from germline, CDR1 is MDHEN and CDR2 is SYDVKM. V was clipped by 1 base and J by 7 bases, with 28 bases between them. There are 20 residues in the CDR3.

This clone is a singleton in its sample. The chain carries TRBV9 and TRBJ2-2; 10 bases fit TRBD1. The CDR3 runs 15 residues. Germline CDR1 SGDLS, CDR2 YYNGEE. V trimming: 4 bases; J trimming: 4 bases; junction bases outside the gene matches: 4. CDR3 DNA sequence: TGTGCCAGCAGCTCGCGGGACAGGGGCACCGGGGAGCTGTTTTTT. Amino acid sequence: CASSSRDRGTGELFF.